This TCR beta chain was identified during a study of identical twins. Study results and caveats: Models underestimated TCR alpha sharing (out-of-frame) in monozygotic twins. Cord blood beta clonotypes present at high abundance carried fewer insertions; no such pattern appeared in memory repertoires. An excess of low generation probability was shown by twin-shared out-of-frame alpha sequences.

TCRdb re-called the 5' RACE reads with MiXCR, one entry per CDR3 protein. The sample lists 700,000 to 950,000 distinct CDR3 sequences; around 12% were seen once. The trim removed 6 bases at V and 5 bases at J, leaving 14 bases unmatched. CDR1 is DFQATT and CDR2 is SNEGSKA in the germline V gene (reference sequence). This CDR3 region has 16 residues. Comment on this clonotype: What it binds is not known.

These data were also filed under a second study, of yellow fever vaccine responses in identical twins.

The source of this sequence is a woman younger than 35 in good health. The rearrangement links TRBV20-1 to TRBJ2-1; 9 bases line up with TRBD2. Input material: PBMCs. CDR3 coding DNA: TGCAGTGCAAAAGGGATTAGCGGGAGAGGCAACAATGAGCAGTTCTTC. Residues: CSAKGISGRGNNEQFF.